The 18 T cell receptor beta chains listed next were all sequenced from one sample in a study of T cells in Graves' hyperthyroidism and ophthalmopathy. RNA transcripts yielded amplified TCR beta CDR3 regions. When the TCR CDR3 underwent first-round RT-PCR, the HTBI primer set was used. TCRdb fed the multiplex PCR reads into MiXCR, producing one record per CDR3 protein. The sample yields more than 150,000 distinct CDR3 sequences, about 18% seen once. What was sequenced was blood. These TCRs come from a woman between 45 and 60 years old with Graves' hyperthyroidism.

The chain is built from TRBV11-1 and TRBJ2-7; 10 bases are shared with TRBD2. The CDR3 has 14 residues. Trimming cost V 5 bases and J 6 bases; bases outside gene matches: 7. The germline V gene encodes CDR1 SGHAT and CDR2 FQDESV (reference sequence). CDR3 nucleotides: TGTGCCAGCAGCCCCTCCCTAGCGGGAGCCGAGCAGTACTTC. Its protein is CASSPSLAGAEQYF.

This clonotype was picked up many times. The rearrangement uses TRBV7-2 and TRBJ2-4; D is perhaps TRBD1 (5 bases). Germline CDR1 reads SGHTA; CDR2 reads FQGNSA. This CDR3 has 14 amino acids. Trimming stripped 5 bases from V and 7 bases from J, with 15 bases between. CDR3 in DNA: TGTGCCAGCAGCCCCGACAGTCAAGGGAACATTCAGTACTTC. Its protein product is CASSPDSQGNIQYF.

The chain couples TRBV5-1 to TRBJ1-4; 8 nucleotides align to TRBD1. The ends lost 4 bases at V and 8 bases at J; junction bases unmatched: 16. Looked up from germline, CDR1 is SGHRS and CDR2 is YFSETQ. This CDR3 contains 17 residues. The CDR3 protein is CASSLRDRKGMGEKLFF. For the CDR3, the DNA is TGCGCCAGCAGCCTCCGGGACAGGAAAGGGATGGGCGAAAAACTGTTTTTT.

This clonotype was seen many times. The chain joins TRBV27 to TRBJ1-5; D ambiguous. In germline, CDR1 is MNHEY, CDR2 SMNVEV (reference sequence). The CDR3 is 14 residues long. V shed 4 bases and J shed 9 bases, with 16 bases lying between them. This CDR3 reads CASSSGEALGPQHF. In DNA form, the CDR3 reads TGTGCCAGCAGTTCTGGCGAGGCCCTGGGGCCCCAGCATTTT.

The rearrangement joins TRBV12-3 or TRBV12-4 to TRBJ2-7; 11 positions agree with TRBD1. This CDR3 is built from 15 residues. J was trimmed by 5 bases and V by 5 bases; bases with no gene match: 8. The CDR3 DNA follows: TGTGCCAGCAGTGAGACGGGACAGGGGGTCCACGAGCAGTACTTC. This codes for CASSETGQGVHEQYF.

The V gene is TRBV5-1, the J gene TRBJ1-4; no reliable D call. Per the germline V gene, CDR1 is SGHRS and CDR2 is YFSETQ. Trimming removed 0 bases from V and 8 bases from J, with 11 bases in between. The CDR3 has 14 residues. The CDR3 coding sequence is TGCGCCAGCAGCTTGGATGGGGTCCAGGAAAAACTGTTTTTT. This gives the protein CASSLDGVQEKLFF. The full variable domain, its missing parts supplied by reference TRBV5-1 and TRBJ1-4, is KAGVTQTPRYLIKTRGQQVTLSCSPISGHRSVSWYQQTPGQGLQFLFEYFSETQRNKGNFPGRFSGRQFSNSRSEMNVSTLELGDSALYLCASSLDGVQEKLFFGSGTQLSVL.

Concerning this clonotype: A much larger clone lies one base from this, so it may be a read error. This chain links TRBV29-1 with TRBJ1-1; D remains unclear. Germline assignment: CDR1 SQVTM and CDR2 ANQGSEA. The CDR3 sequence is 12 residues long. V was trimmed by 1 base and J by 1 base, leaving 4 bases between them. The CDR3 DNA sequence: TGCAGCGTTGAAGGGTCGAACACTGAAGCTTTCTTT. Translating gives CSVEGSNTEAFF.

This clonotype has ten or more counts. The chain links TRBV2 to TRBJ1-5; D ambiguous. V was clipped by 3 bases and J by 2 bases, with 8 bases between them. CDR3 length: 14 residues. Germline V CDR1 and CDR2: SNHLY, FYNNEI. The CDR3 region is CASSEYSGNQPQHF. CDR3 sequence (DNA): TGTGCCAGCAGTGAGTATTCTGGCAATCAGCCCCAGCATTTT.

In this sample, this clonotype turned up many times. The chain employs TRBV4-2 and TRBJ1-2; possibly TRBD1 for D (5 bases). V dropped 1 base and J dropped 4 bases, with 10 bases sitting between them. Germline V gene lookup returns CDR1 LGHNA and CDR2 YNFKEQ. This CDR3 region has 14 residues. CDR3 DNA: TGTGCCAGCAGCCAAGGGGGAGACAGCTATGGCTACACCTTC. It codes for CASSQGGDSYGYTF.

In this sample, this clonotype turned up many times. This chain uses TRBV9 with TRBJ1-1; D uncertain. Germline V gene data show CDR1 as SGDLS and CDR2 as YYNGEE. The CDR3 loop spans 13 amino acids. V lost 0 bases and J lost 2, with 5 bases in between. The CDR3 spells CASSVEGNTEAFF. Here the CDR3 DNA reads TGTGCCAGCAGCGTAGAGGGAAACACTGAAGCTTTCTTT. The whole variable domain, filled in from reference TRBV9 and TRBJ1-1, reads DSGVTQTPKHLITATGQRVTLRCSPRSGDLSVYWYQQSLDQGLQFLIQYYNGEERAKGNILERFSAQQFPDLHSELNLSSLELGDSALYFCASSVEGNTEAFFGQGTRLTVV.

This clonotype has at least ten counts. The gene calls are TRBV2 and TRBJ1-5, with D possibly matching TRBD1 (6 bases). Trimming pared 7 bases from V and 3 bases from J, leaving 16 bases between. The CDR3 sequence is 15 residues long. Germline V CDR1 and CDR2: SNHLY, FYNNEI. The CDR3 DNA sequence: TGTGCCAGCAACGCCGGACAGTATTACAATCAGCCCCAGCATTTT. Translated, it gives CASNAGQYYNQPQHF.

This clonotype was picked up many times. The chain has TRBV20-1 and TRBJ2-1; 13 bases align to TRBD2. Losses at the gene ends were 5 bases for V and 10 bases for J; bases not matched to a gene: 11. CDR1 is DFQATT and CDR2 is SNEGSKA in the germline V gene (reference sequence). CDR3 length: 15 residues. This CDR3 reads CSASLTSGGAREQFF. CDR3 DNA sequence: TGCAGTGCTTCTCTTACTAGCGGGGGGGCCCGAGAGCAGTTCTTC.

This clonotype was found many times. The gene calls are TRBV6-2 or TRBV6-3 and TRBJ1-1; D not certain. The V end was cut by 2 bases, the J end by 7 bases, with 5 bases between. CDR3 length: 11 amino acids. The germline CDR1 and CDR2 sequences are MNHEY and SVGEGT. The CDR3 DNA reads as TGTGCCAGCAGTTACGTCGGTGAAGCTTTCTTT. Amino acid sequence: CASSYVGEAFF.

This clonotype was seen at least ten times. The chain has TRBV18 and TRBJ1-1; a weak D match, TRBD1 (6 bases). The CDR3 loop spans 14 amino acids. Between the trimmed V and J ends, which lost 2 bases and 4 bases, there was a span of 11 bases. Germline V gives CDR1 KGHSH, CDR2 LQKENI. Here the CDR3 DNA reads TGTGCCAGCTCACCAACAGGGATGAGCACTGAAGCTTTCTTT. Translation: CASSPTGMSTEAFF.

The table lists this clonotype with many counts. The chain recombines TRBV7-8 with TRBJ2-5; unclear D gene. The germline CDR1 and CDR2 sequences are SGHVS and FQNEAQ. Trimming removed 1 base from V and 6 bases from J, with 18 bases in between. The CDR3 runs 16 residues. This chain's CDR3 is CASSLGSDVGYQTQYF. CDR3 sequence (DNA): TGTGCCAGCAGCTTAGGGTCGGACGTAGGGTACCAGACCCAGTACTTC.

In this sample, this clonotype turned up a few times. V is TRBV4-2 and J is TRBJ1-2; D remains ambiguous. The CDR3 covers 18 residues. Germline lookup yields CDR1 LGHNA and CDR2 YNFKEQ. Trimming pared 3 bases from V and 0 bases from J, leaving 20 bases between. The CDR3 is CASSHGLPNTPPNYGYTF. As DNA, the CDR3 is TGTGCCAGCAGCCACGGTCTCCCTAATACGCCCCCTAACTATGGCTACACCTTC.

The gene calls are TRBV10-3 and TRBJ2-7; D tentatively fits TRBD1 or TRBD2 (6 bases each). Trimming removed 10 bases at V and 3 bases at J, with 25 bases between. Germline assignment: CDR1 ENHRY and CDR2 SYGVKD. CDR3 size: 16 residues. The CDR3 sequence: CANHEGGQRKNYEQYF. The CDR3 nucleotides are TGTGCCAACCACGAGGGAGGACAGCGGAAGAACTACGAGCAGTACTTC.

This sequence joins TRBV4-1 and TRBJ2-2; D possibly corresponds to TRBD2 (5 bases). The germline V gene encodes CDR1 MGHRA and CDR2 YSYEKL. Between the trimmed V and J ends, which lost 8 bases and 3 bases, there was a span of 13 bases. This CDR3 is 14 amino acids long. CDR3 sequence reads: CASGPAGHTGELFF. The CDR3 region has the DNA TGCGCCAGCGGACCCGCGGGTCACACCGGGGAGCTGTTTTTT.